This entry lists 4 T cell receptor beta chains sequenced from one sample in a study of blood T cell repertoires in COVID-19. Profiling relied on immunoSEQ multiplex PCR, and the TCRdb table lists in-frame clones only, not all of them. The table includes about 320,000 clones, 85% detected once. Source material: PBMCs or T cells enriched from blood (not recorded which). These receptors were collected from a woman aged 25 to 45 who had been exposed to COVID-19.

This clone was seen only once. The V call is TRBV30, the J call TRBJ2-1; D perhaps matches TRBD2 (6 bases). CDR1 GTSNPN and CDR2 SVGIG come from the germline V gene (reference sequence). Between the trimmed V and J ends, which lost 3 bases and 1 base, there was a span of 13 bases. The CDR3 is made up of 15 amino acids. CDR3 coding DNA: TGTGCCTGGAGCCAGATCGGGGGATCCTACAATGAGCAGTTCTTC. Translation gives CAWSQIGGSYNEQFF.

This clone has more than one count but fewer than ten. This chain connects TRBV5-1 to TRBJ1-1, with a tentative D call TRBD1 (5 bases). Per germline, CDR1 SGHRS and CDR2 YFSETQ. Trimming stripped 0 bases from V and 1 base from J, with 7 bases between. The CDR3 totals 14 residues. The CDR3, as DNA: TGCGCCAGCAGCTTGGGAACAGGGAACACTGAAGCTTTCTTT. This codes for CASSLGTGNTEAFF.

The chain couples TRBV9 to TRBJ2-2; D gene unclear. CDR1 is SGDLS and CDR2 is YYNGEE in the germline V gene. The V end was cut by 2 bases, the J end by 7 bases, with 12 bases between. The CDR3 has 14 amino acids. CDR3 sequence reads: CASSVSPSGGELFF. The CDR3 bases are TGTGCCAGCAGCGTTAGCCCTTCCGGCGGGGAGCTGTTTTTT. The whole variable domain, remainder taken from reference TRBV9 and TRBJ2-2, is DSGVTQTPKHLITATGQRVTLRCSPRSGDLSVYWYQQSLDQGLQFLIQYYNGEERAKGNILERFSAQQFPDLHSELNLSSLELGDSALYFCASSVSPSGGELFFGEGSRLTVL.

The chain uses TRBV12-3 or TRBV12-4 and TRBJ2-7; D is perhaps TRBD1 (6 bases). CDR3 size: 11 residues. Trimming shortened V by 6 bases and J by 12 bases, and 15 bases separated the two germline ends. The CDR3 sequence is CASRQTGSLYF. The CDR3 DNA follows: TGTGCCAGCAGACAGACAGGTAGCCTGTACTTC.